What follows describes a single T cell receptor (beta chain). Its antigen remains unidentified. The germline V gene has CDR1 SGHVS and CDR2 FQNEAQ. The CDR3 is 17 residues long. The V end lost 3 bases, the J end lost 0 bases, and 15 bases lay between the germline ends. The data stem from a study of cytomegalovirus exposure and HLA in healthy donors. Study in general: A preliminary data release comprised around 85 million unique TCRs obtained from HLA-typed donors.

The PCR contained 60 Vbeta and 13 Jbeta primers. The assay was immunoSEQ multiplex PCR, and TCRdb's table has in-frame clones only and misses some. The sample lists 200,000 or so clones, approximately 80% occurring once. General observations from the study: Earlier analysis looked at TCR beta V segments, and most were productive about 90% or about 30% of the time. Follow-up analysis seemed to connect common viral pathogens with several of the most significant clusters identified.

The sample comprised PBMCs. The receptor's source is a boy aged 2 to 10 in good health and CMV-seronegative. The chain is built from TRBV7-8 and TRBJ2-1; possible D gene TRBD2, 6 bases. Here the CDR3 reads CASSFRRVGSSYNEQFF. As DNA, the CDR3 is TGTGCCAGCAGCTTTCGGAGGGTTGGGAGCTCCTACAATGAGCAGTTCTTC.